Following are 8 T cell receptor beta chains from one sample sequenced in a study of cytomegalovirus exposure and HLA in healthy donors. The PCR had 60 Vbeta and 13 Jbeta primers. Using immunoSEQ multiplex PCR, the repertoire was profiled, and TCRdb retains in-frame clones only, with some absent. The profile covers about 180,000 clones, with approximately 84% appearing a single time and 1.3% to 1.5% taken by the ten largest. Sequenced sample: PBMCs. The receptors were gathered from a girl aged 5-17 years in good health and CMV-seropositive.

The chain joins TRBV19 to TRBJ1-5, with 7 bases that match TRBD1. This CDR3 comprises 15 residues. Germline V gene lookup returns CDR1 LNHDA and CDR2 SQIVND (reference sequence). J lost 4 bases, V lost 5 bases, and 8 bases had no gene match. CDR3 nucleotides: TGTGCCAGTAGTGGGCGACAGGGCAGGAATCAGCCCCAGCATTTT. This gives the protein CASSGRQGRNQPQHF.

V gene TRBV30 combines with J gene TRBJ1-2; D gene unclear. The CDR3 sequence is 13 residues long. Deletions cut 2 bases from V and 5 bases from J, with 12 bases between. The germline gives CDR1 GTSNPN, CDR2 SVGIG (reference sequence). The CDR3, as DNA: TGTGCCTGGAGTCCATCGGGGTCTTATGGCTACACCTTC. Its translation: CAWSPSGSYGYTF.

The chain joins TRBV9 to TRBJ1-1; 10 bases match TRBD1. This CDR3 is 14 amino acids long. V trimming: 3 bases; J trimming: 8 bases; junction bases outside the gene matches: 7. In germline, CDR1 is SGDLS, CDR2 YYNGEE. For the CDR3, the DNA is TGTGCCAGCAGCGGGAGACAGGGGGCAGGCGAAGCTTTCTTT. This encodes CASSGRQGAGEAFF.

The chain employs TRBV15 and TRBJ2-1, with D unclear. The germline V and J ends were trimmed by 4 bases and 2 bases, with 12 bases remaining between them. This CDR3 has 15 amino acids. Per the germline V gene, CDR1 is LNHNV and CDR2 is YYDKDF (reference sequence). In DNA, the CDR3 is TGTGCCACCAGCACTCCTGAGGTTGCCTACAATGAGCAGTTCTTC. Residues: CATSTPEVAYNEQFF.

This rearrangement joins TRBV30 to TRBJ1-5, with TRBD1 matching 8 bases. V was pared by 4 bases and J by 6 bases, with 8 bases of the junction left unmatched. Germline V gives CDR1 GTSNPN, CDR2 SVGIG (reference sequence). The CDR3 has 14 residues. The CDR3 DNA reads TGTGCCTGGACAGGGGGCTTACCCGGTCAGCCCCAGCATTTT. Amino acids: CAWTGGLPGQPQHF.

The chain links TRBV5-6 to TRBJ1-5; weak D call: TRBD1 (6 bases). V was clipped by 2 bases and J by 9 bases, with 21 bases between them. Looked up from germline, CDR1 is SGHDT and CDR2 is YYEEEE. The CDR3 is made up of 16 amino acids. CDR3 bases: TGTGCCAGCAGCTTAAGAACAGGGTCCCAATCGAGGCCCCAGCATTTT. Translation: CASSLRTGSQSRPQHF.

This clone came up a few times. The rearrangement joins TRBV19 to TRBJ1-1; maybe TRBD1 (6 bases). The CDR3 is made up of 17 amino acids. The germline gives CDR1 LNHDA, CDR2 SQIVND (reference sequence). Between the trimmed V and J ends, which lost 1 base and 3 bases, there was a span of 18 bases. CDR3: CASSIGFGGRRDTEAFF. DNA for the CDR3: TGTGCCAGTAGTATAGGATTCGGGGGGCGGAGGGACACTGAAGCTTTCTTT.

The rearrangement links TRBV27 to TRBJ1-4; weak D call: TRBD1 (6 bases). V shed 3 bases and J shed 3 bases, with 11 bases lying between them. CDR3 length: 15 amino acids. CDR1 is MNHEY and CDR2 is SMNVEV in the germline V gene (reference sequence). For the CDR3, the DNA is TGTGCCAGCAGTTTGATGGGGGCGGCTAATGAAAAACTGTTTTTT. Its protein is CASSLMGAANEKLFF.